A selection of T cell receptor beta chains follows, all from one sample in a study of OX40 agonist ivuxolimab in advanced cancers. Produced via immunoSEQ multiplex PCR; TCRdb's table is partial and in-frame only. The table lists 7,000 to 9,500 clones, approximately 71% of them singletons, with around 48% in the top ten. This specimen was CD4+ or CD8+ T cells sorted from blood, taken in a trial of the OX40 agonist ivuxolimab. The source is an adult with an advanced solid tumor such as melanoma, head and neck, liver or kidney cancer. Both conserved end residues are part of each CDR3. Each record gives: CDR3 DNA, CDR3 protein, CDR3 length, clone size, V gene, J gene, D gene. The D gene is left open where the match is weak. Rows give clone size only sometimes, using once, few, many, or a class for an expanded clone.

CDR3nt: TGTGCCAGCAGCCTAAATAGCGGGGTAGCAGAGACCCAGTACTTC; CDR3aa: CASSLNSGVAETQYF; len: 15; abundance: -; v_gene: TRBV7-3; j_gene: TRBJ2-5; d_gene: TRBD2
CDR3nt: TGTGCCAGCAACCTGGCGGGTAGCTCCTACAATGAGCAGTTCTTC; CDR3aa: CASNLAGSSYNEQFF; len: 15; abundance: -; v_gene: TRBV2; j_gene: TRBJ2-1; d_gene: -
CDR3nt: TGTGCCAGCAGCCCGGGACAGGGGGCCTACGAGCAGTACTTC; CDR3aa: CASSPGQGAYEQYF; len: 14; abundance: medium-sized; v_gene: TRBV7-6; j_gene: TRBJ2-7; d_gene: TRBD1
CDR3nt: TGTGCCAGCAGCTTACGGCCAAGAGACGCGTTTAACTATGGCTACACCTTC; CDR3aa: CASSLRPRDAFNYGYTF; len: 17; abundance: -; v_gene: TRBV11-2; j_gene: TRBJ1-2; d_gene: -
CDR3nt: TGCGCCAGCAGCCAAGACTTCAGTTCCTATAATTCACCCCTCCACTTT; CDR3aa: CASSQDFSSYNSPLHF; len: 16; abundance: many; v_gene: TRBV4-3; j_gene: TRBJ1-6; d_gene: -
CDR3nt: TGTGCCAGTAGCGCCGGGACTAGCTACGAGCAGTACTTC; CDR3aa: CASSAGTSYEQYF; len: 13; abundance: -; v_gene: TRBV19; j_gene: TRBJ2-7; d_gene: TRBD2
CDR3nt: TGCGCCAGCAGTGAGTGGTCTAACTATGGCTACACCTTC; CDR3aa: CASSEWSNYGYTF; len: 13; abundance: -; v_gene: TRBV10-2; j_gene: TRBJ1-2; d_gene: -
CDR3nt: TGTGCCAGCAGCTTAACCGGGGGCGAAAAACTGTTTTTT; CDR3aa: CASSLTGGEKLFF; len: 13; abundance: -; v_gene: TRBV7-9; j_gene: TRBJ1-4; d_gene: -
CDR3nt: TGTGCCAGCAGTTTATCCCAGGCAGGCCCGCAAAGGCCCCAGCATTTT; CDR3aa: CASSLSQAGPQRPQHF; len: 16; abundance: -; v_gene: TRBV28; j_gene: TRBJ1-5; d_gene: -
CDR3nt: TGCGCCAGCAGCCGGGCAGCGGGGCCCCACAATGAGCAGTTCTTC; CDR3aa: CASSRAAGPHNEQFF; len: 15; abundance: -; v_gene: TRBV5-1; j_gene: TRBJ2-1; d_gene: TRBD2
CDR3nt: TGCGCCAGCAGCCAAACGCCGGGGGTTTACACTGAAGCTTTCTTT; CDR3aa: CASSQTPGVYTEAFF; len: 15; abundance: few; v_gene: TRBV4-1; j_gene: TRBJ1-1; d_gene: -
CDR3nt: TGCGCCAGCAAGGGGGCGTCTGAAGCTTTCTTT; CDR3aa: CASKGASEAFF; len: 11; abundance: -; v_gene: TRBV5-1; j_gene: TRBJ1-1; d_gene: TRBD1
CDR3nt: TGTGCCAGCAGAGAATGGGCTAGCGGGGGAGGATACGAGCAGTACTTC; CDR3aa: CASREWASGGGYEQYF; len: 16; abundance: -; v_gene: TRBV10-3; j_gene: TRBJ2-7; d_gene: TRBD2
CDR3nt: TGTGCCAGCAGTGTCGAAGCGGGGGGGAGCACAGATACGCAGTATTTT; CDR3aa: CASSVEAGGSTDTQYF; len: 16; abundance: -; v_gene: TRBV6-4; j_gene: TRBJ2-3; d_gene: TRBD2
CDR3nt: TGTGCCAGCAGCCTTTTTGACAGCCCTACTTTCACAGATACGCAGTATTTT; CDR3aa: CASSLFDSPTFTDTQYF; len: 17; abundance: -; v_gene: TRBV7-9; j_gene: TRBJ2-3; d_gene: -
CDR3nt: TGTGCCAGCAGTTATGGAGGGGGTTACGAGCAGTACTTC; CDR3aa: CASSYGGGYEQYF; len: 13; abundance: -; v_gene: TRBV28; j_gene: TRBJ2-7; d_gene: -
CDR3nt: TGCAGCGTGGGGACAGGGGCGAATCAGCCCCAGCATTTT; CDR3aa: CSVGTGANQPQHF; len: 13; abundance: -; v_gene: TRBV29-1; j_gene: TRBJ1-5; d_gene: TRBD1
CDR3nt: TGCGCCAGCAGCTTGTCTGGACTCCACCAAGAGACCCAGTACTTC; CDR3aa: CASSLSGLHQETQYF; len: 15; abundance: -; v_gene: TRBV5-1; j_gene: TRBJ2-5; d_gene: -
CDR3nt: TGTGCCAGCAGCTCCCCCGTCCTAGGACTGAAGTCCTACGAGCAGTACTTC; CDR3aa: CASSSPVLGLKSYEQYF; len: 17; abundance: -; v_gene: TRBV2; j_gene: TRBJ2-7; d_gene: -
CDR3nt: TGTGCCACCTTACAGGCAGGGAGAGCTTTCTTT; CDR3aa: CATLQAGRAFF; len: 11; abundance: -; v_gene: TRBV27; j_gene: TRBJ1-1; d_gene: -
CDR3nt: TGTGCCAGCAGCTTTGGAGGCAGAACTAATGAAAAACTGTTTTTT; CDR3aa: CASSFGGRTNEKLFF; len: 15; abundance: -; v_gene: TRBV5-4; j_gene: TRBJ1-4; d_gene: -
CDR3nt: TGTGCCAGCAGCTCGGTCCGGACAGGGGGTTTGGCCCTCCACTTT; CDR3aa: CASSSVRTGGLALHF; len: 15; abundance: -; v_gene: TRBV5-6; j_gene: TRBJ1-6; d_gene: TRBD1
CDR3nt: TGTGCCAGCAGCTCCAGATCTTTAGCGGTCTCCTACAATGAGCAGTTCTTC; CDR3aa: CASSSRSLAVSYNEQFF; len: 17; abundance: -; v_gene: TRBV7-9; j_gene: TRBJ2-1; d_gene: -
CDR3nt: TGTGCCACCAGCGCCGCTACGGACGAGCAGTACTTC; CDR3aa: CATSAATDEQYF; len: 12; abundance: large; v_gene: TRBV15; j_gene: TRBJ2-7; d_gene: -
CDR3nt: TGCGCCAGCAGCCAAGGGCGGACAGGAATCACCGGGGAGCTGTTTTTT; CDR3aa: CASSQGRTGITGELFF; len: 16; abundance: medium-sized; v_gene: TRBV4-3; j_gene: TRBJ2-2; d_gene: TRBD1
CDR3nt: TGTGCCAGCAGCTTGGCTCAGTCGCGGGCTGAAGCTTTCTTT; CDR3aa: CASSLAQSRAEAFF; len: 14; abundance: few; v_gene: TRBV5-6; j_gene: TRBJ1-1; d_gene: -
CDR3nt: TGTGCCAGCAGGGCGACTAGCTCGAACGAGCAGTACTTC; CDR3aa: CASRATSSNEQYF; len: 13; abundance: -; v_gene: TRBV2; j_gene: TRBJ2-7; d_gene: TRBD2
CDR3nt: TGCGCCAGCAGCCCGGGAGCGGGGGCATCCTACGAGCAGTACTTC; CDR3aa: CASSPGAGASYEQYF; len: 15; abundance: once; v_gene: TRBV4-3; j_gene: TRBJ2-7; d_gene: TRBD2
CDR3nt: TGTGCCAGTAGTTTCCGACGCACGTCCATGAACACTGAAGCTTTCTTT; CDR3aa: CASSFRRTSMNTEAFF; len: 16; abundance: -; v_gene: TRBV19; j_gene: TRBJ1-1; d_gene: -
CDR3nt: TGTGCCAGCAGCGTAGGGACTAGCGGGGGTTACGAGCAGTACTTC; CDR3aa: CASSVGTSGGYEQYF; len: 15; abundance: -; v_gene: TRBV9; j_gene: TRBJ2-7; d_gene: TRBD2
CDR3nt: TGCAGCGTGGGGGGACAGTACACTGAAGCTTTCTTT; CDR3aa: CSVGGQYTEAFF; len: 12; abundance: -; v_gene: TRBV29-1; j_gene: TRBJ1-1; d_gene: TRBD1
CDR3nt: TGTGCCAGCGGGGTTGGGCAGCCCCAGCATTTT; CDR3aa: CASGVGQPQHF; len: 11; abundance: few; v_gene: TRBV21-1; j_gene: TRBJ1-5; d_gene: -
CDR3nt: TGTGCCAGCAGCATAGGGGGAAGCGATCAGCCCCAGCATTTT; CDR3aa: CASSIGGSDQPQHF; len: 14; abundance: -; v_gene: TRBV7-8; j_gene: TRBJ1-5; d_gene: -
CDR3nt: TGTGCCAGCTCACCGGGAGGGACAGGGGAAAATGAAAAACTGTTTTTT; CDR3aa: CASSPGGTGENEKLFF; len: 16; abundance: -; v_gene: TRBV18; j_gene: TRBJ1-4; d_gene: TRBD1
CDR3nt: TGCGCCAGCTCAGACAGGGAGGGGACTGAAGCTTTCTTT; CDR3aa: CASSDREGTEAFF; len: 13; abundance: -; v_gene: TRBV5-1; j_gene: TRBJ1-1; d_gene: TRBD1
CDR3nt: TGCGCCAGCAGCCAAGGCGAGGGGGGGGAAGGAGCTTTCTTT; CDR3aa: CASSQGEGGEGAFF; len: 14; abundance: once; v_gene: TRBV4-1; j_gene: TRBJ1-1; d_gene: -
CDR3nt: TGTGCCAGCAGCCCGAATACAGGGAGTAGACCTGAGGACACTGAAGCTTTCTTT; CDR3aa: CASSPNTGSRPEDTEAFF; len: 18; abundance: -; v_gene: TRBV7-9; j_gene: TRBJ1-1; d_gene: -
CDR3nt: TGCGCCAGCAGTGACCAGACAGGGGCTTTCTATGGCTACACCTTC; CDR3aa: CASSDQTGAFYGYTF; len: 15; abundance: -; v_gene: TRBV10-1; j_gene: TRBJ1-2; d_gene: TRBD1
CDR3nt: TGTGCCAGCAGCGATCGGCAGGAGGACACGAAACGTAATTCAGGCCTCCACTTT; CDR3aa: CASSDRQEDTKRNSGLHF; len: 18; abundance: medium-sized; v_gene: TRBV4-2; j_gene: TRBJ1-6; d_gene: -
CDR3nt: TGTGCCAGCAGTGAGCGCTATAATTCACCCCTCCACTTT; CDR3aa: CASSERYNSPLHF; len: 13; abundance: once; v_gene: TRBV25-1; j_gene: TRBJ1-6; d_gene: -
CDR3nt: TGTGCCAGCAGCTTGGACCACGGGCCTACTAGCGGGGCCACCTACGAGCAGTACTTC; CDR3aa: CASSLDHGPTSGATYEQYF; len: 19; abundance: once; v_gene: TRBV5-6; j_gene: TRBJ2-7; d_gene: TRBD2
CDR3nt: TGTGCCAGCAGTCAGGGGACTGAGAAGAGGACAGATACGCAGTATTTT; CDR3aa: CASSQGTEKRTDTQYF; len: 16; abundance: few; v_gene: TRBV27; j_gene: TRBJ2-3; d_gene: -
CDR3nt: TGTGCCAGCACCTCCTCAGCAAGGACAGCCTATGGCTACACCTTC; CDR3aa: CASTSSARTAYGYTF; len: 15; abundance: -; v_gene: TRBV27; j_gene: TRBJ1-2; d_gene: -
CDR3nt: TGTGCCAGCAGTTTCGGACACCGCCCAGACGAGACCCAGTACTTC; CDR3aa: CASSFGHRPDETQYF; len: 15; abundance: -; v_gene: TRBV11-2; j_gene: TRBJ2-5; d_gene: -
CDR3nt: TGTGCCAGCAGTGCTGACTGGGGCTACACCTTC; CDR3aa: CASSADWGYTF; len: 11; abundance: few; v_gene: TRBV9; j_gene: TRBJ1-2; d_gene: -
CDR3nt: TGTGCCAGCAGCCCACTCACTTGGGGGTTGGGAGAGACCCAGTACTTC; CDR3aa: CASSPLTWGLGETQYF; len: 16; abundance: -; v_gene: TRBV7-9; j_gene: TRBJ2-5; d_gene: -
CDR3nt: TGTGCCAGCAGCTCAACTAGCCCCACCGGGGAGCTGTTTTTT; CDR3aa: CASSSTSPTGELFF; len: 14; abundance: -; v_gene: TRBV7-9; j_gene: TRBJ2-2; d_gene: -
CDR3nt: TGTGCCAGCAGCGCCGCCGGGGGAGAGACCCAGTACTTC; CDR3aa: CASSAAGGETQYF; len: 13; abundance: -; v_gene: TRBV9; j_gene: TRBJ2-5; d_gene: -
CDR3nt: TGTGCCAGCAGCGTAGATGGGACAAATGAAAAACTGTTTTTT; CDR3aa: CASSVDGTNEKLFF; len: 14; abundance: few; v_gene: TRBV9; j_gene: TRBJ1-4; d_gene: -
CDR3nt: TGTGCCAGCAGCCGACAGGGCCCGGGCACCGGGGAGCTGTTTTTT; CDR3aa: CASSRQGPGTGELFF; len: 15; abundance: -; v_gene: TRBV7-7; j_gene: TRBJ2-2; d_gene: TRBD1
CDR3nt: TGTGCCAGCAGTGGCCTAGCGGGGGGGAATGAGCAGTTCTTC; CDR3aa: CASSGLAGGNEQFF; len: 14; abundance: -; v_gene: TRBV6-4; j_gene: TRBJ2-1; d_gene: TRBD2
CDR3nt: TGTGCCAGCAGCTTAGCGGAACGAGGGTCCTCGAATAGCGAAGATCAAGAGACCCAGTACTTC; CDR3aa: CASSLAERGSSNSEDQETQYF; len: 21; abundance: once; v_gene: TRBV7-2; j_gene: TRBJ2-5; d_gene: -
CDR3nt: TGTGCCAGCAGTCCATGGACAATGAACACTGAAGCTTTCTTT; CDR3aa: CASSPWTMNTEAFF; len: 14; abundance: few; v_gene: TRBV6-6; j_gene: TRBJ1-1; d_gene: -
CDR3nt: TGTGCCAGCAGCAATGCAGGCGCCCAATTTGAGCAGTTCTTC; CDR3aa: CASSNAGAQFEQFF; len: 14; abundance: -; v_gene: TRBV7-9; j_gene: TRBJ2-1; d_gene: -
CDR3nt: TGTGCCAGCAGCTCAGGGACAAGGCAACTGTTTTTT; CDR3aa: CASSSGTRQLFF; len: 12; abundance: -; v_gene: TRBV7-9; j_gene: TRBJ1-4; d_gene: -
CDR3nt: TGTGCCAGCAGGGGGACAGGGACGAACACCGGGGAGCTGTTTTTT; CDR3aa: CASRGTGTNTGELFF; len: 15; abundance: few; v_gene: TRBV27; j_gene: TRBJ2-2; d_gene: TRBD1
CDR3nt: TGTGCCAGCAGTCCTCTATCACTTACTGAAGCTTTCTTT; CDR3aa: CASSPLSLTEAFF; len: 13; abundance: -; v_gene: TRBV11-2; j_gene: TRBJ1-1; d_gene: -
CDR3nt: TGTGCCAGCAGACCGGACATTTACACCGGGGAGCTGTTTTTT; CDR3aa: CASRPDIYTGELFF; len: 14; abundance: few; v_gene: TRBV6-5; j_gene: TRBJ2-2; d_gene: -
CDR3nt: TGTGCCAGCAGCCCGACTAGCGGGGGACACCAAGAGACCCAGTACTTC; CDR3aa: CASSPTSGGHQETQYF; len: 16; abundance: medium-sized; v_gene: TRBV13; j_gene: TRBJ2-5; d_gene: TRBD2
CDR3nt: TGCGCCAGCAGCCACCCGAGGACAGACCACCAAGAGACCCAGTACTTC; CDR3aa: CASSHPRTDHQETQYF; len: 16; abundance: -; v_gene: TRBV4-1; j_gene: TRBJ2-5; d_gene: -